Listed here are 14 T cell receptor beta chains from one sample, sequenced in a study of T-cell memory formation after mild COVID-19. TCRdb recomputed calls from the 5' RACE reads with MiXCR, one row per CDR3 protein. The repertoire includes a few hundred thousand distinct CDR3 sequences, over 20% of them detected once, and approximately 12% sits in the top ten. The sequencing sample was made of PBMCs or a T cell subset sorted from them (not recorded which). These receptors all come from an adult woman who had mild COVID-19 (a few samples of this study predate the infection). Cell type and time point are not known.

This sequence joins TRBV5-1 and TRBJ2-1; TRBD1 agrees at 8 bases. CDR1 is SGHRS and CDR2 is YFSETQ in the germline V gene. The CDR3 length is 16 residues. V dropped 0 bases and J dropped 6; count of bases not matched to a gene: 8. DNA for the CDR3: TGCGCCAGCAGCTTGGCCAGGGGGCAAGGAACCAATGAGCAGTTCTTC. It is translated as CASSLARGQGTNEQFF.

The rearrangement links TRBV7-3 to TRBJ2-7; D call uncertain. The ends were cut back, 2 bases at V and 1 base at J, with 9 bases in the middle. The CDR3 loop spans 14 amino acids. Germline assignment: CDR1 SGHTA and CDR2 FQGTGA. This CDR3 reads CASSLLPVSYEQYF. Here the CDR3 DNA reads TGTGCCAGCAGCTTATTACCTGTTTCCTACGAGCAGTACTTC.

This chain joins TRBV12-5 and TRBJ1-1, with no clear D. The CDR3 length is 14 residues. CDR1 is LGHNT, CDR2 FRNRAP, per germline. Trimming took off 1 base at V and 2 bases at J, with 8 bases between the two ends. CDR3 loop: CASGLATLNTEAFF. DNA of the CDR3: TGTGCTAGTGGTTTGGCAACCCTCAACACTGAAGCTTTCTTT.

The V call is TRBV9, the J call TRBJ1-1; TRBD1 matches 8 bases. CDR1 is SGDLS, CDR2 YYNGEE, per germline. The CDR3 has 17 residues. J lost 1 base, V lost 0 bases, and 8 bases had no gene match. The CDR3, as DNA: TGTGCCAGCAGCGTAGCAGGGGGCCAGCACCGGAACACTGAAGCTTTCTTT. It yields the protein CASSVAGGQHRNTEAFF.

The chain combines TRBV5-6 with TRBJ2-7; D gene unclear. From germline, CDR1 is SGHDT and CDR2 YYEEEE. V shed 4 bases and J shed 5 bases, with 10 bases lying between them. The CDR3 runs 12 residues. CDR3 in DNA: TGTGCCAGCAGCCCCGGTCAGGACGAGCAGTACTTC. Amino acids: CASSPGQDEQYF. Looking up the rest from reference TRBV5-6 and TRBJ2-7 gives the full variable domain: DAGVTQSPTHLIKTRGQQVTLRCSPKSGHDTVSWYQQALGQGPQFIFQYYEEEERQRGNFPDRFSGHQFPNYSSELNVNALLLGDSALYLCASSPGQDEQYFGPGTRLTVT.

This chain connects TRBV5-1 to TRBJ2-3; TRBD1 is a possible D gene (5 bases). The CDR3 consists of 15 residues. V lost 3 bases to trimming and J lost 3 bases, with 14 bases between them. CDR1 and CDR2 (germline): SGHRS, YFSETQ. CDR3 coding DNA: TGCGCCAGCAGCTCCTGGTCAGGGCGGACAGATACGCAGTATTTT. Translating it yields CASSSWSGRTDTQYF.

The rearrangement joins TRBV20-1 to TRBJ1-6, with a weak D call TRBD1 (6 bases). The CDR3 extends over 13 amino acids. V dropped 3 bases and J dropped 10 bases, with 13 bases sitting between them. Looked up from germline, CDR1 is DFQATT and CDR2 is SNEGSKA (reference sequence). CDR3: CSARETGLSPLHF. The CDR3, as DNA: TGCAGTGCTAGGGAAACAGGGTTATCACCCCTCCACTTT.

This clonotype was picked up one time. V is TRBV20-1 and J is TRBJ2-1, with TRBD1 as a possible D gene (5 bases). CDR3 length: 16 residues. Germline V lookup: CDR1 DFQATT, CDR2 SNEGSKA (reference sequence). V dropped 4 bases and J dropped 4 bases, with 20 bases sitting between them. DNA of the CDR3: TGCAGTGCTACCCTGGGGCTTCAGCGTTTATACAATGAGCAGTTCTTC. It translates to CSATLGLQRLYNEQFF.

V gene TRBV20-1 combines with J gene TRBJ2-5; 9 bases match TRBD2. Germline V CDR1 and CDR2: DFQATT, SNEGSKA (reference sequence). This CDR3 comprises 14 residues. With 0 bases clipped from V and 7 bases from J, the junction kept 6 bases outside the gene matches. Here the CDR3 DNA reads TGCAGTGCTAGAGAGTCTAGCGGGGTTGGGACCCAGTACTTC. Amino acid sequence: CSARESSGVGTQYF.

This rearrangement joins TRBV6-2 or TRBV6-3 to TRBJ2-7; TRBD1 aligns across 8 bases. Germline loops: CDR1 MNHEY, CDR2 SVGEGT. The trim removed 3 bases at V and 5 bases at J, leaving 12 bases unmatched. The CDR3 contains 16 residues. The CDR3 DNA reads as TGTGCCAGCAGTTATCAGGACAGGGCCTCTTTGGACGAGCAGTACTTC. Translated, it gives CASSYQDRASLDEQYF.

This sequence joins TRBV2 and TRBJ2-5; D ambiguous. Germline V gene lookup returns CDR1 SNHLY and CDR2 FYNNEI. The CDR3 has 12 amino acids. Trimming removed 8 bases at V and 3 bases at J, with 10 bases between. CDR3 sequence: CASLWEKETQYF. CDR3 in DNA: TGTGCCAGCCTCTGGGAAAAAGAGACCCAGTACTTC.

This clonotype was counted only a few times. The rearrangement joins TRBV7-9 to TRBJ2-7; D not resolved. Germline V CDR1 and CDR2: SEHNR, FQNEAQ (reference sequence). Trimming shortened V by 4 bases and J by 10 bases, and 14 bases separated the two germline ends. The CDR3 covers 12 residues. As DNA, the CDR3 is TGTGCCAGCAGCTGGGCCGGTCTGGAACAGTACTTC. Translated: CASSWAGLEQYF.

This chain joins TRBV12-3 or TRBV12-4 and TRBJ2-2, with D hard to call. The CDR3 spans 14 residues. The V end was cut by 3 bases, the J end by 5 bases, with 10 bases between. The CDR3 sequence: CASSFGLLTGELFF. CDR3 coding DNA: TGTGCCAGCAGTTTCGGGTTGTTGACCGGGGAGCTGTTTTTT.

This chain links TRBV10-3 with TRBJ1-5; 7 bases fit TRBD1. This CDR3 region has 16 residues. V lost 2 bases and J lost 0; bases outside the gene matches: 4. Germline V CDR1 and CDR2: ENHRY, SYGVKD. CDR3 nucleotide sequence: TGTGCCATCAGTGAGGCGGCAGGGGGTAGCAATCAGCCCCAGCATTTT. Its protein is CAISEAAGGSNQPQHF.